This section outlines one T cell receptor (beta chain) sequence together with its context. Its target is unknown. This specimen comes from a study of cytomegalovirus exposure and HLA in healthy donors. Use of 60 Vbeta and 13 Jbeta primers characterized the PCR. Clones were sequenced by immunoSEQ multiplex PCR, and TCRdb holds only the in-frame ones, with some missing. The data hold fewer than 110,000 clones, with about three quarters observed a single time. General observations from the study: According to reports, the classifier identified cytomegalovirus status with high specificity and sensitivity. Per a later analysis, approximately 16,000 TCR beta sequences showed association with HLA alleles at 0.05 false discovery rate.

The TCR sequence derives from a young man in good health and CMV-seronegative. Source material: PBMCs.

The CDR3 DNA follows: TGTGCCACCGAAGTATCTCTAGGCTTCAATCAGCCCCAGCATTTT. It specifies CATEVSLGFNQPQHF. The chain couples TRBV6-6 to TRBJ1-5, with D hard to call. Germline V CDR1 and CDR2: MNHNY, SVGAGI (reference sequence). The CDR3 runs 15 residues. V lost 10 bases and J lost 3, with 19 bases in between.